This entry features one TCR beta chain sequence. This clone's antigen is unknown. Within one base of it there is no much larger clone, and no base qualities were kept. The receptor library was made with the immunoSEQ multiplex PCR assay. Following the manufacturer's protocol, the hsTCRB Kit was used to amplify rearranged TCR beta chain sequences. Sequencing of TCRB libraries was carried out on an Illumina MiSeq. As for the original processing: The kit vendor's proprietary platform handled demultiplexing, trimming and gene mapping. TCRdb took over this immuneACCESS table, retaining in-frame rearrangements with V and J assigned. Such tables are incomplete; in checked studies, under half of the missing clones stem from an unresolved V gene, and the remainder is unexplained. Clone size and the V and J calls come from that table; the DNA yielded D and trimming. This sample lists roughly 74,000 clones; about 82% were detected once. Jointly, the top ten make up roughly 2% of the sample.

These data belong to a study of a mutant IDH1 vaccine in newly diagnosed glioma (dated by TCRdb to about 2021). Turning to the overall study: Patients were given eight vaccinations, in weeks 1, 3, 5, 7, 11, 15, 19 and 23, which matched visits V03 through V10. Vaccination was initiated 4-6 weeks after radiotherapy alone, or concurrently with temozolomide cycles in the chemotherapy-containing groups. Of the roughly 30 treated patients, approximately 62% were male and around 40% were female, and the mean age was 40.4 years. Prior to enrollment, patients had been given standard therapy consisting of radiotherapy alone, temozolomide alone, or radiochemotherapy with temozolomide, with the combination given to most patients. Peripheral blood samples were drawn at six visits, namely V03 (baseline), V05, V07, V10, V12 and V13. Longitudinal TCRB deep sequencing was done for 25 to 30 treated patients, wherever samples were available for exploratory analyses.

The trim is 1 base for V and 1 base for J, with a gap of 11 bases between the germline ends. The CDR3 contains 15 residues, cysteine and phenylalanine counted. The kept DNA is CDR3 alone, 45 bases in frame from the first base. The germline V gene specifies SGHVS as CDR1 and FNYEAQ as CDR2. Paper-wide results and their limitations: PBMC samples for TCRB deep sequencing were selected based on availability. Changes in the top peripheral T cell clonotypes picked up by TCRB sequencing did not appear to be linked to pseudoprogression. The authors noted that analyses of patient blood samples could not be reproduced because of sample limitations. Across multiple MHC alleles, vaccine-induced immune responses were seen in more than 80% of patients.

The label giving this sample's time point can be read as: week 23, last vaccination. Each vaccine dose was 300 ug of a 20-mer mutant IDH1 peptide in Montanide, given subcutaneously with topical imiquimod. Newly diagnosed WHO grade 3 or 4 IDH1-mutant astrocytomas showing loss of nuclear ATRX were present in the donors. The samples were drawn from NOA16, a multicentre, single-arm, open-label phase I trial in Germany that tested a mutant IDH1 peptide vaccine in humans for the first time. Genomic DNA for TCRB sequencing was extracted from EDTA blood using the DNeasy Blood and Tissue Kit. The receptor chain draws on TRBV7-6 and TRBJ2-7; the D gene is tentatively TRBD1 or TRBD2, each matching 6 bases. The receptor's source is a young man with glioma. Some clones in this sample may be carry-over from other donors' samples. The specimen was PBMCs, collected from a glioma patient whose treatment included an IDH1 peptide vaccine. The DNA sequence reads TGTGCCAGCAGCTTAGAGGGCGGGACATCCTACGAGCAGTACTTC. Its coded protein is CASSLEGGTSYEQYF.